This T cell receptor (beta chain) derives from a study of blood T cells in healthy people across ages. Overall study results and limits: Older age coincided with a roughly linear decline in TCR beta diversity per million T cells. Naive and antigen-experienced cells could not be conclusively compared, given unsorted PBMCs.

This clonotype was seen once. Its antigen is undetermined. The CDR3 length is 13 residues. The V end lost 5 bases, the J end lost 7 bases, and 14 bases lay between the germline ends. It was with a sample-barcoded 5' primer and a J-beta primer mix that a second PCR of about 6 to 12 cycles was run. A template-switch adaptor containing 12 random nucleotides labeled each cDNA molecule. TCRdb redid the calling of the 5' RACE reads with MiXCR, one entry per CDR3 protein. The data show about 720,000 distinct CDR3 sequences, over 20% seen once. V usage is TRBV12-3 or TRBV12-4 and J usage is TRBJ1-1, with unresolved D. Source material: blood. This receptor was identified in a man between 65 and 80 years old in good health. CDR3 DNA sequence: TGTGCCAGCAGTAGCACGGACTGGCTTGAAGCTTTCTTT. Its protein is CASSSTDWLEAFF.